This T cell receptor (beta chain) was sequenced during a study of blood T cell repertoires in COVID-19. Whole-study context: Samples taken during acute and convalescent COVID-19 were collected in the United States, Italy and Spain. From T cells, B-cell-depleted T cells, or PBMCs came the material, which was cDNA or gDNA.

The CDR3 is 15 residues long. The V gene's germline CDR1 is KGHSH and CDR2 LQKENI. The ends were cut back, 3 bases at V and 2 bases at J, with 11 bases in the middle. Seattle patient enrollment occurred during active infection, with longitudinal follow-up thereafter. Assay: immunoSEQ multiplex PCR; the TCRdb copy retains only in-frame clones and omits some. The table lists more than 200,000 clones, around 88% of them singletons. The sequence was obtained from a woman aged 30 to 39 with COVID-19, enrolled during active disease. What was sequenced was peripheral blood. The chain carries TRBV18 and TRBJ1-5; TRBD1 might be the D (6 bases). The CDR3 region has the DNA TGTGCCAGCTCACCCGCACAGGGAGGCAATCAGCCCCAGCATTTT. Protein sequence: CASSPAQGGNQPQHF.